Listed here are 20 T cell receptor beta chains from one sample, sequenced in a study of cytomegalovirus exposure and HLA in healthy donors. This PCR relied on a set of 60 Vbeta primers and 13 Jbeta primers. TCRdb's copy holds only in-frame clones and misses some; the assay was immunoSEQ multiplex PCR. The sample has about 120,000 clones, 63% seen once. Sequencing was done on a sample of PBMCs. The receptors were sampled from a man in his forties in good health and CMV-seropositive.

This clone was observed a few times. The chain couples TRBV5-1 to TRBJ1-1; D is possibly TRBD1 (6 bases). CDR1 is SGHRS and CDR2 is YFSETQ in the germline V gene. The germline V and J ends were trimmed by 1 base and 1 base, with 14 bases remaining between them. The CDR3 runs to 16 residues. The CDR3 nucleotides read TGCGCCAGCAGCTTGCGTTGGGGGCGCGGGAACACTGAAGCTTTCTTT. As protein: CASSLRWGRGNTEAFF.

This clone was counted between two and nine times. V gene TRBV5-8 combines with J gene TRBJ1-5; D might be TRBD1 (6 bases). Germline-derived CDR1 and CDR2 are SGHTS and YDEGEE. The CDR3 has 13 residues. V was trimmed by 4 bases and J by 5 bases, leaving 10 bases between them. The CDR3 loop is CASSRDTYQPQHF. As DNA, the CDR3 is TGTGCCAGCAGCAGGGACACATATCAGCCCCAGCATTTT.

The J gene is TRBJ2-5, the V gene TRBV30, with 7 nucleotides matching TRBD1. V trimming: 2 bases; J trimming: 4 bases; junction bases outside the gene matches: 7. This CDR3 is 14 amino acids long. Per germline, CDR1 GTSNPN and CDR2 SVGIG (reference sequence). CDR3 region: CAWSKTGIRETQYF. CDR3 nucleotides: TGTGCCTGGAGTAAGACAGGGATACGAGAGACCCAGTACTTC.

This rearrangement joins TRBV6-7 to TRBJ2-7; 11 bases match TRBD2. TRBV6-7 is an ORF for which the function is uncertain. The CDR3 is 15 amino acids. The V segment lost 6 bases and the J segment 7 bases; nucleotides outside the gene matches: 11. CDR3 in DNA: TGTGCCAGCAGCCCCGGACTAGCGGGTGCCTTTGAGCAGTACTTC. Translating it yields CASSPGLAGAFEQYF.

There are a few counts of this clone. This chain joins TRBV6-5 and TRBJ2-1; 9 nucleotides line up with TRBD2. Germline assignment: CDR1 MNHEY and CDR2 SVGAGI. Losses at the gene ends were 4 bases for V and 6 bases for J; bases not matched to a gene: 4. The length of the CDR3 is 14 residues. CDR3 coding DNA: TGTGCCAGCAGTTCCGGGACTAGCTCCAATGAGCAGTTCTTC. Amino acids: CASSSGTSSNEQFF.

V and J are TRBV28 and TRBJ1-1; 8 nucleotides match TRBD1. V dropped 7 bases and J dropped 4; count of bases not matched to a gene: 17. The germline V gene has CDR1 MDHEN and CDR2 SYDVKM. The CDR3 length is 17 residues. The CDR3 loop is CASIGARGRSRTTEAFF. CDR3 bases: TGTGCCAGCATTGGGGCCAGGGGGCGTTCCCGAACCACTGAAGCTTTCTTT.

The rearrangement uses TRBV5-1 and TRBJ1-1; perhaps TRBD1 as D (6 bases). The V end was cut by 5 bases, the J end by 7 bases, with 18 bases between. Germline CDR1 and CDR2: SGHRS and YFSETQ. The CDR3 is made up of 14 amino acids. The CDR3 region has the DNA TGCGCCAGCAGTGCGAACAGGGTCAACGGTGAAGCTTTCTTT. It is translated as CASSANRVNGEAFF.

The rearrangement uses TRBV19 and TRBJ1-2, with D perhaps matching TRBD1 (6 bases). Germline loops: CDR1 LNHDA, CDR2 SQIVND (reference sequence). The V end lost 9 bases, the J end lost 7 bases, and 24 bases lay between the germline ends. The CDR3 is 15 amino acids. CDR3 nucleotides: TGTGCCAGCCTCCCCCCCGACAGGCCAGAGGTTGGCTACACCTTC. Protein sequence: CASLPPDRPEVGYTF.

This chain joins TRBV30 and TRBJ2-7; tentatively, D is TRBD1 (5 bases). This CDR3 region has 12 residues. V was cut by 5 bases and J by 9 bases, with 17 bases left in between. Germline assignment: CDR1 GTSNPN and CDR2 SVGIG (reference sequence). Here the CDR3 DNA reads TGTGCCTGGGACAGTAACTACTTTGGGCAGTACTTC. Protein: CAWDSNYFGQYF.

The chain joins TRBV5-4 to TRBJ1-2, with 7 bases that match TRBD1. After removal of 4 bases from V and 3 bases from J, the junction contained 3 bases not matched to a gene. The CDR3 consists of 13 residues. The V gene's germline CDR1 is SGHNT and CDR2 YYREEE (reference sequence). In nucleotides, the CDR3 is TGTGCCAGCAGCCAAGACAGGGACTATGGCTACACCTTC. It translates to CASSQDRDYGYTF.

The chain combines TRBV19 with TRBJ2-3, with D tentatively TRBD2 (7 bases). The length of the CDR3 is 14 residues. CDR1 LNHDA and CDR2 SQIVND come from the germline V gene (reference sequence). Here the CDR3 DNA reads TGTGCTGCCGCCGGAGGGGGAGGGAGTAATACGCAGTATTTT. Translated: CAAAGGGGSNTQYF. Together with reference TRBV19 and TRBJ2-3, the CDR3 gives the full variable domain: DGGITQSPKYLFRKEGQNVTLSCEQNLNHDAMYWYRQDPGQGLRLIYYSQIVNDFQKGDIAEGYSVSREKKESFPLTVTSAQKNPTAFYLCAAAGGGGSNTQYFGPGTRLTVL.

The V and J genes are TRBV7-2 and TRBJ1-5; tentative D call: TRBD1 (6 bases). This CDR3 is built from 14 residues. Trimming removed 2 bases from V and 2 bases from J, with 7 bases in between. Germline V gene data show CDR1 as SGHTA and CDR2 as FQGNSA. The CDR3 loop reads CASSLRQGNQPQHF. CDR3 sequence (DNA): TGTGCCAGCAGCTTACGACAGGGCAATCAGCCCCAGCATTTT.

The chain's CDR3 is CASSVGGRHEQYF. The DNA of the CDR3 is TGTGCCAGCAGCGTAGGAGGGCGGCACGAGCAGTACTTC. The chain is built from TRBV9 and TRBJ2-7, with TRBD2 as a possible D gene (5 bases). The CDR3 extends over 13 amino acids. V lost 0 bases and J lost 5, with 9 bases in between. CDR1 is SGDLS, CDR2 YYNGEE, per germline.

This clone showed up just a few times. The sample has other DNA sequences that encode this CDR3 too. This chain joins TRBV5-1 and TRBJ2-1; TRBD2 aligns across 8 bases. The germline V gene encodes CDR1 SGHRS and CDR2 YFSETQ. J gave up 4 bases and V 0 bases, and 3 bases lay outside the gene matches. This CDR3 is built from 15 residues. The CDR3 is CASSLGLASYNEQFF. DNA for the CDR3: TGCGCCAGCAGCTTGGGACTAGCGTCGTACAATGAGCAGTTCTTC.

V is TRBV11-3 and J is TRBJ2-2, with TRBD1 matching over 8 bases. The ends lost 5 bases at V and 7 bases at J; junction bases unmatched: 12. This CDR3 spans 16 amino acids. CDR1 and CDR2 (germline): SGHNT, YENEEA. DNA of the CDR3: TGTGCCAGCAGCGCCAGGACGCCAGGGGGCGGCGGGGAGCTGTTTTTT. It translates to CASSARTPGGGGELFF.

This sequence joins TRBV7-2 and TRBJ1-2, with 7 bases that match TRBD1. The CDR3 contains 16 residues. Germline values: CDR1 SGHTA, CDR2 FQGNSA. With 0 bases clipped from V and 6 bases from J, the junction kept 10 bases outside the gene matches. The CDR3 region is CASSLAQGVRSDGYTF. CDR3 coding DNA: TGTGCCAGCAGCTTAGCTCAGGGGGTCAGGTCTGATGGCTACACCTTC.

This chain uses TRBV5-1 with TRBJ2-6; 7 bases match TRBD1. J lost 2 bases, V lost 9 bases, and 8 bases had no gene match. This CDR3 region has 15 residues. CDR1 is SGHRS, CDR2 YFSETQ, per germline. CDR3 sequence reads: CATKSGGTGANVLTF. The CDR3 nucleotides read TGCGCCACCAAGTCAGGGGGAACTGGGGCCAACGTCCTGACTTTC.

The rearrangement uses TRBV5-8 and TRBJ2-5; 8 nucleotides agree with TRBD1. V shed 0 bases, J shed 7 bases, and the junction held 8 bases outside the gene matches. In germline, CDR1 is SGHTS, CDR2 YDEGEE. The CDR3 has 15 amino acids. CDR3: CASSLGRGLLGTQYF. CDR3 nucleotides: TGTGCCAGCAGCTTGGGCAGGGGGCTGCTAGGGACCCAGTACTTC. The full variable domain, its missing parts supplied by reference TRBV5-8 and TRBJ2-5, is EAGVTQSPTHLIKTRGQQATLRCSPISGHTSVYWYQQALGLGLQFLLWYDEGEERNRGNFPPRFSGRQFPNYSSELNVNALELEDSALYLCASSLGRGLLGTQYFGPGTRLLVL.

The rearrangement links TRBV7-6 to TRBJ2-7; D perhaps matches TRBD2 (5 bases). V was trimmed by 7 bases and J by 0 bases, leaving 16 bases between them. The CDR3 is 15 amino acids. The V gene's germline CDR1 is SGHVS and CDR2 FNYEAQ. In DNA, the CDR3 is TGTGCCAGCACCCGGCGGGCTTCCAGCTCCTACGAGCAGTACTTC. Translation: CASTRRASSSYEQYF.

V usage is TRBV29-1 and J usage is TRBJ2-1; TRBD2 might be the D (5 bases). Germline CDR1 is SQVTM and CDR2 is ANQGSEA. This CDR3 has 17 amino acids. Trimming removed 5 bases at V and 4 bases at J, with 24 bases between. In nucleotides, the CDR3 is TGCAGCGTTCTATCTAGCCCGGGTTACCCCTTGTACAATGAGCAGTTCTTC. This translates into CSVLSSPGYPLYNEQFF.